The rows below give T cell receptor beta chains drawn from one sample of a study of Graves' ophthalmopathy and Graves' hyperthyroidism. MiXCR, run by TCRdb on the multiplex PCR reads, gives a single entry per CDR3 protein. This sample has approximately 210,000 distinct CDR3 sequences, with roughly 21% found just once. The sequenced sample was peripheral blood. The source is a woman aged 45-65 years with Graves' ophthalmopathy. The CDR3 runs from the conserved cysteine through the conserved F or W. D genes are given only for firm matches. Clone sizes are given selectively: once, few, many, or a class where the clone is expanded.

clone size	V gene	J gene	D gene	CDR3 DNA	CDR3 protein
many	TRBV28	TRBJ1-2	-	TGTGCCAGCAGTTATTTAGGACAGTGGACCTATGGCTACACCTTC	CASSYLGQWTYGYTF
-	TRBV6-4	TRBJ2-7	TRBD1	TGTGCCAGCAGTGAGATGCCGGGACAGGGGTCCGAGCAGTACTTC	CASSEMPGQGSEQYF
-	TRBV7-9	TRBJ2-5	-	TGTGCCAGCACCTACATCAGTGATAAAGAGACCCAGTACTTC	CASTYISDKETQYF
few	TRBV11-2	TRBJ2-2	TRBD2	TGTGCCAGCAGCTTAGGTTCTAGCGGGGCTAACACCGGGGAGCTGTTTTTT	CASSLGSSGANTGELFF
many	TRBV27	TRBJ2-7	TRBD2	TGTGCCAGCAGTACGGGACTAGCGGTACCTTCCTACGAGCAGTACTTC	CASSTGLAVPSYEQYF
many	TRBV12-3/TRBV12-4	TRBJ1-1	TRBD1	TGTGCCAGCAGACTTGCCGGGACAGACAACACTGAAGCTTTCTTT	CASRLAGTDNTEAFF
many	TRBV4-1	TRBJ1-1	-	TGCGCCAGCAGCCAAGATCTACTGAACACTGAAGCTTTCTTT	CASSQDLLNTEAFF
many	TRBV15	TRBJ2-7	-	TGTGCCACCAGCGGTCGCCGTCCTACCTCCTACGAGCAGTACTTC	CATSGRRPTSYEQYF
-	TRBV19	TRBJ2-6	-	TGTGCCAGTAGATATGACTCTGGGGCCAACGTCCTGACTTTC	CASRYDSGANVLTF
few	TRBV2	TRBJ2-5	-	TGTGCCAGCAGTGTTGCGCGAAGGGAAGGGACCCAGTACTTC	CASSVARREGTQYF
-	TRBV12-3/TRBV12-4	TRBJ1-1	-	TGTGCCAGCAGTTTAGTAAAGGGGTCCACTGGAGCTTTCTTT	CASSLVKGSTGAFF
-	TRBV27	TRBJ2-7	-	TGTGCCAGCAGGTCGGTAGTCGCCTACGAGCACTGCTTC	CASRSVVAYEHCF
once	TRBV7-2	TRBJ1-6	-	TGTGCCAGCAGCTTGATGGACAGATCACCCCTCCACTTT	CASSLMDRSPLHF